These T cell receptor beta chains were read from a single sample in a study of blood T cell repertoires in COVID-19. The repertoire was sequenced with immunoSEQ multiplex PCR; TCRdb's copy has only in-frame clones and lacks some. In the table there are fewer than 200,000 clones, roughly 80% of which are singletons. Sequenced: peripheral blood. Receptors originate from a woman older than 75 with COVID-19, enrolled during active disease. Each CDR3 is given with its conserved first and last residue.

j_gene: TRBJ1-1
v_gene: TRBV10-3
CDR3aa: CAISEGAVNTEAFF

j_gene: TRBJ1-3
v_gene: TRBV7-9
CDR3aa: CASSPDRGRNTIYF

j_gene: TRBJ2-7
v_gene: TRBV7-2
CDR3aa: CASSPRGAGTDAYEQYF

j_gene: TRBJ2-7
v_gene: TRBV12-3/TRBV12-4
CDR3aa: CASSKGRVYEQYF

j_gene: TRBJ1-1
v_gene: TRBV9
CDR3aa: CASSVVQGNTEAFF

j_gene: TRBJ1-2
v_gene: TRBV6-5
CDR3aa: CASSLRGQGAHGYTF

j_gene: TRBJ1-2
v_gene: TRBV7-9
CDR3aa: CASSPGQAGYTF

j_gene: TRBJ1-1
v_gene: TRBV12-3/TRBV12-4
CDR3aa: CASSFGWGDEAFF

j_gene: TRBJ2-3
v_gene: TRBV18
CDR3aa: CASRRSGTKSTDTQYF

j_gene: TRBJ1-4
v_gene: TRBV19
CDR3aa: CASSIGTETTNEKLFF

j_gene: TRBJ2-5
v_gene: TRBV2
CDR3aa: CASSAISGREETQYF

j_gene: TRBJ2-1
v_gene: TRBV7-3
CDR3aa: CASSLTRSIDEQFF

j_gene: TRBJ1-5
v_gene: TRBV28
CDR3aa: CASSLYRGSQPQHF

j_gene: TRBJ2-7
v_gene: TRBV7-9
CDR3aa: CASSLGSTGANEQYF

j_gene: TRBJ1-1
v_gene: TRBV13
CDR3aa: CASSTGTGGGAFF

j_gene: TRBJ1-1
v_gene: TRBV4-1
CDR3aa: CASSQGPRTEAFF

j_gene: TRBJ1-1
v_gene: TRBV19
CDR3aa: CASSTRDSYYTEAFF

j_gene: TRBJ2-5
v_gene: TRBV30
CDR3aa: CAYGLAGAFATQYF

j_gene: TRBJ2-7
v_gene: TRBV11-3
CDR3aa: CASSLGLAGGLSYEQYF

j_gene: TRBJ2-7
v_gene: TRBV2
CDR3aa: CASQDSFSYEQYF

j_gene: TRBJ2-7
v_gene: TRBV29-1
CDR3aa: CSVERRSGRLEEQYF

j_gene: TRBJ2-5
v_gene: TRBV5-1
CDR3aa: CASSLMDRARETQYF

j_gene: TRBJ1-1
v_gene: TRBV7-9
CDR3aa: CASSLSRGTEAFF

j_gene: TRBJ2-3
v_gene: TRBV29-1
CDR3aa: CSVTDRGGDTQYF

j_gene: TRBJ2-5
v_gene: TRBV6-5
CDR3aa: CASRRTLKETQYF

j_gene: TRBJ2-3
v_gene: TRBV28
CDR3aa: CASSLFGRLAGGTSTDTQYF

j_gene: TRBJ2-5
v_gene: TRBV7-8
CDR3aa: CASSLGGLAGGTQYF

j_gene: TRBJ1-2
v_gene: TRBV5-6
CDR3aa: CASSLRGSYGYTF

j_gene: TRBJ2-2
v_gene: TRBV7-2
CDR3aa: CASSLVAGETGELFF

j_gene: TRBJ2-7
v_gene: TRBV2
CDR3aa: CASSEGHWTGTSGEQYF

j_gene: TRBJ1-2
v_gene: TRBV13
CDR3aa: CASSLWAGNYGYTF